These 31 T cell receptor beta chains share one sample of origin, sequenced in a study of blood T cell repertoires in COVID-19. The assay was immunoSEQ multiplex PCR, and TCRdb's table has in-frame clones only and misses some. There are some 270,000 clones in the sample; 80% to 95% occur only once, and 2.8% lies in the top ten. Material: PBMCs or T cells enriched from blood (not recorded which). The receptors were gathered from a man between 35 and 55 years old who had been exposed to COVID-19.

As DNA, the CDR3 is TGTGCCACCAGCCCCGGGACAGGGTATGGCTACACCTTC. The encoded protein is CATSPGTGYGYTF. The chain combines TRBV28 with TRBJ1-2; 9 bases align to TRBD1. Per germline, CDR1 MDHEN and CDR2 SYDVKM. The V segment lost 10 bases and the J segment 5 bases; nucleotides outside the gene matches: 8. The CDR3 is 13 residues long.

The chain uses TRBV28 and TRBJ1-1; D not resolved. V was pared by 1 base and J by 2 bases, with 8 bases between. The CDR3 is made up of 14 amino acids. Germline CDR1 MDHEN, CDR2 SYDVKM. For the CDR3, the DNA is TGTGCCAGCAGTTTATTTACATCCAACACTGAAGCTTTCTTT. Residues: CASSLFTSNTEAFF.

J is TRBJ1-2 and V is TRBV28; 10 bases are shared with TRBD1. Per the germline V gene, CDR1 is MDHEN and CDR2 is SYDVKM. Germline trimming cut 5 bases from V and 6 bases from J; bases unmatched to any gene: 9. This CDR3 spans 15 amino acids. The CDR3 sequence: CASSQPGQGPDGYTF. The CDR3 DNA is TGTGCCAGCAGTCAGCCGGGACAGGGGCCGGATGGCTACACCTTC.

This clone was counted once. This chain uses TRBV18 with TRBJ2-2; TRBD2 matches 14 bases. Germline CDR1 reads KGHSH; CDR2 reads LQKENI. Unmatched junction bases numbered 1, after V lost 0 bases and J lost 7 bases. The CDR3 sequence is 16 residues long. CDR3: CASSPPGLAGGGELFF. The CDR3 DNA reads as TGTGCCAGCTCACCACCCGGACTAGCGGGAGGCGGGGAGCTGTTTTTT.

The V call is TRBV5-6, the J call TRBJ2-3; a weak D match, TRBD1 (5 bases). Trimming removed 3 bases at V and 4 bases at J, with 9 bases between. Germline V gives CDR1 SGHDT, CDR2 YYEEEE. The CDR3 contains 13 residues. The CDR3 DNA reads TGTGCCAGCAGCTCAGGGTGGGCAGATACGCAGTATTTT. Translation: CASSSGWADTQYF.

The chain employs TRBV15 and TRBJ1-1; D possibly corresponds to TRBD1 (5 bases). CDR1 and CDR2 (germline): LNHNV, YYDKDF (reference sequence). Trimming cost V 3 bases and J 4 bases, with 12 bases left between them. The CDR3 loop spans 14 amino acids. This CDR3 reads CATSSYGGSTEAFF. The CDR3 DNA follows: TGTGCCACCAGCAGTTATGGGGGGAGCACTGAAGCTTTCTTT.

The rearrangement uses TRBV7-9 and TRBJ2-1; 13 nucleotides line up with TRBD2. After removal of 2 bases from V and 9 bases from J, the junction contained 10 bases not matched to a gene. The CDR3 contains 17 residues. Germline V lookup: CDR1 SEHNR, CDR2 FQNEAQ (reference sequence). In nucleotides, the CDR3 is TGTGCCAGCAGCTTATTTCTAGGCGGGACTAGCGGGATTGAGCAGTTCTTC. Translating gives CASSLFLGGTSGIEQFF.

The chain carries TRBV9 and TRBJ1-3; D gene unclear. V was trimmed by 2 bases and J by 0 bases, leaving 6 bases between them. This CDR3 has 14 amino acids. CDR1 and CDR2 (germline): SGDLS, YYNGEE. DNA for the CDR3: TGTGCCAGCAGCGTGGAGGGCTCTGGAAACACCATATATTTT. Amino acids: CASSVEGSGNTIYF.

CDR3 sequence: CASQRVLNQPQHF. The CDR3 bases are TGTGCCAGCCAACGGGTACTTAATCAGCCCCAGCATTTT. V usage is TRBV5-5 and J usage is TRBJ1-5; D is ambiguous. V lost 7 bases, J lost 4 bases, and 12 bases lay in between. The CDR3 sequence is 13 residues long. The V gene's germline CDR1 is SGHKS and CDR2 YYEKEE (reference sequence).

The chain carries TRBV6-1 and TRBJ2-7; the D gene is possibly TRBD1 (6 bases). Per germline, CDR1 MNHNS and CDR2 SASEGT. Deletions cut 0 bases from V and 3 bases from J, with 12 bases between. This CDR3 is 15 amino acids long. CDR3 bases: TGTGCCAGCAGTGAAGCGGTGCGGACAGACTACGAGCAGTACTTC. The encoded protein is CASSEAVRTDYEQYF.

This clone has a single count. The chain uses TRBV2 and TRBJ2-3; 11 nucleotides align to TRBD2. The germline V gene has CDR1 SNHLY and CDR2 FYNNEI. The J segment lost 5 bases and the V segment lost 0 bases, leaving 4 bases of the junction unmatched. The CDR3 runs to 16 residues. The CDR3 DNA sequence: TGTGCCAGCAGTGAAGCCCTTAGCGGGGGGGTAGATACGCAGTATTTT. Translated, it gives CASSEALSGGVDTQYF.

J is TRBJ2-7 and V is TRBV18; TRBD1 is a possible D gene (6 bases). The V gene's germline CDR1 is KGHSH and CDR2 LQKENI. This CDR3 contains 13 residues. V was pared by 4 bases and J by 3 bases, with 10 bases between. The CDR3 DNA reads TGTGCCAGCTCACAGGGCAGGGGCTACGAGCAGTACTTC. Its protein product is CASSQGRGYEQYF.

The chain joins TRBV19 to TRBJ2-1; D gene unclear. CDR3 length: 13 amino acids. Germline V gives CDR1 LNHDA, CDR2 SQIVND (reference sequence). Trimming removed 5 bases from V and 9 bases from J, with 14 bases in between. The CDR3 sequence: CASSPSLVGEQFF. Here the CDR3 DNA reads TGTGCCAGTAGTCCGTCTCTGGTCGGTGAGCAGTTCTTC.

V and J are TRBV27 and TRBJ2-1, with D unclear. This CDR3 contains 13 residues. From germline, CDR1 is MNHEY and CDR2 SMNVEV (reference sequence). V shed 4 bases and J shed 0 bases, with 4 bases lying between them. CDR3 in DNA: TGTGCCAGCAGTTCGAGCTCCTACAATGAGCAGTTCTTC. Encoded protein: CASSSSSYNEQFF.

The chain couples TRBV4-1 to TRBJ1-5; 8 bases align to TRBD1. Trimming cost V 4 bases and J 6 bases; bases outside gene matches: 11. This CDR3 is 16 amino acids long. Germline V lookup: CDR1 MGHRA, CDR2 YSYEKL. CDR3: CASSLYDRGNAQPQHF. CDR3 bases: TGCGCCAGCAGCCTATACGACAGGGGCAACGCTCAGCCCCAGCATTTT.

The V and J genes are TRBV14 and TRBJ2-7; 8 nucleotides line up with TRBD2. V lost 4 bases to trimming and J lost 4 bases; unmatched junction nucleotides: 12. Germline CDR1 SGHDN, CDR2 FVKESK. This CDR3 has 16 residues. As DNA, the CDR3 is TGTGCCAGCAGCCCCCTGGGGTCCGGGGGGGGGTACGAGCAGTACTTC. Translating it yields CASSPLGSGGGYEQYF.

This clone was detected once. The V call is TRBV24-1, the J call TRBJ1-5, with 8 bases fitting TRBD1. The CDR3 contains 16 residues. CDR1 is KGHDR, CDR2 SFDVKD, per germline. V shed 4 bases and J 0 bases; nucleotides not matched to a gene: 4. CDR3 sequence reads: CATSEDRGHSNQPQHF. The DNA for the CDR3 is TGTGCCACCAGTGAAGACAGGGGCCATAGCAATCAGCCCCAGCATTTT.

The gene calls are TRBV27 and TRBJ2-7, with TRBD1 matching over 8 bases. CDR1 is MNHEY and CDR2 is SMNVEV in the germline V gene (reference sequence). The V gene end was trimmed by 4 bases and the J gene end by 2 bases; junction bases not matched to a gene: 7. The CDR3 contains 15 residues. The CDR3 DNA reads TGTGCCAGCAGTTCGTATGGACAGGGAGCCTACGAGCAGTACTTC. It translates to CASSSYGQGAYEQYF.

The V call is TRBV7-2, the J call TRBJ1-1; D is uncertain. The V end was cut by 1 base, the J end by 3 bases, with 9 bases between. This CDR3 region has 14 residues. Per the germline V gene, CDR1 is SGHTA and CDR2 is FQGNSA. CDR3 in DNA: TGTGCCAGCAGCTTAGTCTCCGGAGACACTGAAGCTTTCTTT. Protein: CASSLVSGDTEAFF.

This sequence joins TRBV19 and TRBJ2-3; possibly TRBD1 for D (5 bases). The CDR3 is 15 amino acids. Trimming removed 3 bases at V and 3 bases at J, with 13 bases between. Germline lookup yields CDR1 LNHDA and CDR2 SQIVND (reference sequence). The CDR3 nucleotides read TGTGCCAGTAGTATTGAAGGGGTACGTACAGATACGCAGTATTTT. Translating gives CASSIEGVRTDTQYF. Variable domain in full (rest from reference TRBV19 and TRBJ2-3): DGGITQSPKYLFRKEGQNVTLSCEQNLNHDAMYWYRQDPGQGLRLIYYSQIVNDFQKGDIAEGYSVSREKKESFPLTVTSAQKNPTAFYLCASSIEGVRTDTQYFGPGTRLTVL.

The rearrangement joins TRBV3-1 (or the pseudogene TRBV3-2) to TRBJ2-5; 7 bases align to TRBD1. In germline, CDR1 is LGHDT, CDR2 YNNKEL (reference sequence). V dropped 4 bases and J dropped 3; count of bases not matched to a gene: 11. The CDR3 extends over 16 amino acids. CDR3: CASSLPTGMVEETQYF. Here the CDR3 DNA reads TGTGCCAGCAGCCTCCCGACAGGGATGGTAGAAGAGACCCAGTACTTC.

V usage is TRBV2 and J usage is TRBJ2-1; 14 positions match TRBD2. Unmatched junction bases numbered 4, after V lost 1 base and J lost 8 bases. CDR3 size: 16 residues. Germline values: CDR1 SNHLY, CDR2 FYNNEI. This chain's CDR3 is CASSEVATSGRDEQFF. CDR3 DNA: TGTGCCAGCAGTGAAGTGGCGACTAGCGGGAGGGATGAGCAGTTCTTC.

The chain combines TRBV4-3 with TRBJ1-1, with D uncertain. The CDR3 has 13 amino acids. CDR1 LGHNA and CDR2 YSLEER come from the germline V gene. Trimming pared 1 base from V and 11 bases from J, leaving 14 bases between. The CDR3 reads CASSQGLRGWAFF. DNA of the CDR3: TGCGCCAGCAGCCAAGGGCTGAGAGGGTGGGCTTTCTTT.

This clone was seen only once. The genes are TRBV5-1 and TRBJ2-2, with 9 bases lining up with TRBD1. The length of the CDR3 is 16 residues. The germline V gene has CDR1 SGHRS and CDR2 YFSETQ. V lost 5 bases and J lost 0; bases outside the gene matches: 5. CDR3: CASRPDRGSNTGELFF. For the CDR3, the DNA is TGCGCCAGCAGACCGGACAGGGGATCGAACACCGGGGAGCTGTTTTTT.

The J gene is TRBJ2-5, the V gene TRBV5-5, with 7 nucleotides matching TRBD1. This CDR3 is built from 16 residues. Germline CDR1 reads SGHKS; CDR2 reads YYEKEE (reference sequence). The ends lost 4 bases at V and 5 bases at J; junction bases unmatched: 14. This CDR3 reads CASSEKPLTGMETQYF. DNA of the CDR3: TGTGCCAGCAGCGAAAAACCTCTGACAGGGATGGAGACCCAGTACTTC.

This clone was observed once. J is TRBJ2-3 and V is TRBV5-1; 11 bases agree with TRBD2. Per the germline V gene, CDR1 is SGHRS and CDR2 is YFSETQ. V shed 4 bases and J 4 bases; nucleotides not matched to a gene: 8. The CDR3 has 16 amino acids. The DNA of the CDR3 is TGCGCCAGCAGCCGAAAGACTAGCGGGGTCGCAGATACGCAGTATTTT. This codes for CASSRKTSGVADTQYF.

This sequence joins TRBV4-1 and TRBJ2-1; a possible D gene is TRBD2 (5 bases). V shed 2 bases and J shed 4 bases, with 12 bases lying between them. CDR1 is MGHRA, CDR2 YSYEKL, per germline. The CDR3 totals 15 residues. The CDR3 loop reads CASSQRYGGYNEQFF. In DNA, the CDR3 is TGCGCCAGCAGCCAAAGGTATGGCGGGTACAATGAGCAGTTCTTC.

This clone has just one count. The CDR3 sequence is CATSKGLRANIQYF. The DNA of the CDR3 is TGTGCCACCAGCAAAGGACTCCGGGCCAACATTCAGTACTTC. The chain couples TRBV15 to TRBJ2-4; D might be TRBD2 (5 bases). CDR3 length: 14 amino acids. V was shortened by 4 bases and J by 7 bases, with 14 bases between the two germline ends. Germline V gene data show CDR1 as LNHNV and CDR2 as YYDKDF (reference sequence).

V usage is TRBV15 and J usage is TRBJ2-7; TRBD2 agrees at 10 bases. Trimming took 0 bases from V and 3 from J; bases not matched to a gene: 5. In germline, CDR1 is LNHNV, CDR2 YYDKDF (reference sequence). The CDR3 is 16 amino acids. CDR3 DNA sequence: TGTGCCACCAGCAGAGATAGCGGGAGGACAAGCTACGAGCAGTACTTC. Residues: CATSRDSGRTSYEQYF. The full variable domain, its missing parts supplied by reference TRBV15 and TRBJ2-7, is DAMVIQNPRYQVTQFGKPVTLSCSQTLNHNVMYWYQQKSSQAPKLLFHYYDKDFNNEADTPDNFQSRRPNTSFCFLDIRSPGLGDTAMYLCATSRDSGRTSYEQYFGPGTRLTVT.

The genes are TRBV11-2 and TRBJ2-7; TRBD1 agrees at 8 bases. Germline CDR1 SGHAT, CDR2 FQNNGV. V lost 3 bases, J lost 2 bases, and 6 bases stayed unmatched. This CDR3 comprises 15 residues. The CDR3 region is CASSLTGQGPYEQYF. In DNA, the CDR3 is TGTGCCAGCAGCTTGACCGGACAGGGACCCTACGAGCAGTACTTC.

The rearrangement links TRBV24-1 to TRBJ1-5; D gene uncertain. The CDR3 spans 14 residues. The V gene's germline CDR1 is KGHDR and CDR2 SFDVKD. Trimming cost V 6 bases and J 4 bases, with 12 bases left between them. The CDR3 DNA reads TGTGCCACCAGTCCTAACTCGATGAATCAGCCCCAGCATTTT. The encoded protein is CATSPNSMNQPQHF.